This TCR beta chain was recovered during a study of preoperative IRX-2 immunotherapy in early breast cancer. The V gene end was trimmed by 4 bases and the J gene end by 7 bases; junction bases not matched to a gene: 12. Germline V lookup: CDR1 SGHRS, CDR2 YFSETQ. The CDR3 is made up of 17 amino acids. Libraries were prepared by immunoSEQ multiplex PCR; TCRdb keeps only in-frame clonotypes and omits some of them. The repertoire holds about 98,000 clones, about nine tenths seen once, with about 2% in the top ten. Documented treatment: preoperative locoregional IRX-2 cytokine immunotherapy. The chain uses TRBV5-1 and TRBJ2-2; 11 positions match TRBD2. The sequencing here drew on tumor tissue, taken after IRX-2 immunotherapy. The source of this sequence is a human donor with breast cancer. Here the CDR3 DNA reads TGCGCCAGCAGCCTTTCCGGACTAGCGGGTTCGGACGGGGAGCTGTTTTTT. Protein product: CASSLSGLAGSDGELFF.